This T cell receptor (beta chain) stems from a study of T cell responses to AZD1222 COVID-19 vaccine. General observations from the study: Clonal diversity was possibly underestimated, and white British individuals and females predominated among donors.

In regard to this clone: What it binds is not known.

Method: immunoSEQ multiplex PCR; TCRdb's copy keeps in-frame clones and lacks some. The sample yields 120,000 or so clones, 75% to 90% seen once. Germline V gives CDR1 ENHRY, CDR2 SYGVKD. V was trimmed by 4 bases and J by 11 bases, leaving 11 bases between them. This CDR3 has 11 residues. The origin of this receptor is an adult in good health. The sample was peripheral blood, taken on day 0 of MenACWY control vaccination. The chain recombines TRBV10-3 with TRBJ1-1; no reliable D call. The CDR3 loop is CAISGGLEAFF. CDR3 sequence (DNA): TGTGCCATCAGTGGAGGCCTTGAGGCTTTCTTT.